In this sample, the clone carrying this T cell receptor beta chain turned up many times. Its antigen is not identified. Ophthalmopathy in the donors was of moderate-to-severe activity, with CAS ≥3, NOSPECS ≥4 and duration under 3 months. Other autoimmune diseases, uncontrolled infections, pregnancy and lactation each led to patient exclusion. There are 14 residues in the CDR3. The germline V gene has CDR1 DFQATT and CDR2 SNEGSKA (reference sequence). Losses at the gene ends were 2 bases for V and 4 bases for J; bases not matched to a gene: 6. Amplified TCR beta CDR3 regions were obtained using RNA transcripts as template. Following a first-round RT-PCR that used HTBI primers, a second-round multiplex PCR was carried out. One entry per CDR3 protein, called by TCRdb with MiXCR from the multiplex PCR reads. The sample has 350,000 to 450,000 distinct CDR3 sequences; approximately 20% are singletons. This record comes from a study of Graves' ophthalmopathy and Graves' hyperthyroidism.

General study findings and limits: Blood also carried most expanded thyroid clonotypes exceeding 0.001 frequency.

Sequenced material: peripheral blood. The sequence came from a woman aged 18-30 years with Graves' ophthalmopathy. This rearrangement joins TRBV20-1 to TRBJ1-1; TRBD1 matches at 8 bases. The CDR3 sequence is CSARQGARGTEAFF. The CDR3 nucleotides read TGCAGTGCTAGACAGGGGGCGAGAGGCACTGAAGCTTTCTTT.